This T cell receptor beta chain came from a study of patients and donors after allogeneic stem cell transplantation. The CDR3 has 11 amino acids. V was pared by 11 bases and J by 7 bases, with 14 bases between. TCRdb passed the RT-PCR reads through MiXCR, listing each CDR3 protein once. The table includes about 90,000 distinct CDR3 sequences, roughly 50% detected once. This clonotype was seen a single time. The TCR was taken from a human donor who was either an allogeneic HSCT recipient or a stem cell or donor lymphocyte infusion donor (not recorded which). It is not recorded whose cells these are; they may come from a transplant donor. The specimen was blood, either unsorted or a sorted T cell fraction (not recorded which). The V gene is TRBV12-3 or TRBV12-4, the J gene TRBJ1-1, with D unclear. CDR3 nucleotides: TGTGCCGTTAAACAGCGTTTTGAAGCTTTCTTT. This codes for CAVKQRFEAFF.